This T cell receptor beta chain comes out of a study of blood T cell repertoires in COVID-19. On the study more broadly: COVID-19 samples, acute and convalescent, were from the United States, Italy and Spain. Sources were T cells, B-cell-depleted T cells, or PBMCs; the material itself was cDNA or gDNA.

Per the study methods: By means of reference gene primer amplification, nucleated cell counts were estimated. Using immunoSEQ multiplex PCR, the repertoire was profiled, and TCRdb retains in-frame clones only, with some absent. That table is the source of V, J and clone size, and D and trimming were worked out from the DNA. The data contain approximately 110,000 clones, approximately 90% of them singletons. This clone has just one count. Germline values: CDR1 SGHAT, CDR2 FQNNGV. V was clipped by 4 bases and J by 9 bases; unmatched bases: 4. The CDR3 is made up of 14 amino acids. Patients of the Seattle cohort, enrolled during active infection, were followed longitudinally.

The clonotype originates from a middle-aged man with COVID-19, enrolled during active disease. The chain uses TRBV11-2 and TRBJ1-6, with TRBD1 identical over 9 bases. Input material: peripheral blood. The CDR3 region is CASSSNRGPSPLHF. The CDR3, as DNA: TGTGCCAGCAGCTCGAACAGGGGGCCTTCACCCCTCCACTTT.